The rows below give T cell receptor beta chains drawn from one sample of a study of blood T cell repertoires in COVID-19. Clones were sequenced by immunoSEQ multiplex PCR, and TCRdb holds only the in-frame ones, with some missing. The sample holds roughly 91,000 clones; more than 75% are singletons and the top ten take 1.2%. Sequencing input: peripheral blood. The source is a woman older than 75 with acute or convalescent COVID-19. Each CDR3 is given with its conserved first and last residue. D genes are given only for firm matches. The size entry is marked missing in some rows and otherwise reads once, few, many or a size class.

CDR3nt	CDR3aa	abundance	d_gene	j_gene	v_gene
TGCGCCAGCAGCGACTCTAGGAGCAATCAGCCCCAGCATTTT	CASSDSRSNQPQHF	.	.	TRBJ1-5	TRBV10-2
TGTGCCAGCAGTGGCGGACCCCCGGGAAGAGAGCAGTTCTTC	CASSGGPPGREQFF	.	.	TRBJ2-1	TRBV2
TGTGCCAGCAGCGTAATGGGGGCGGGGGTGAACACCGGGGAGCTGTTTTTT	CASSVMGAGVNTGELFF	.	.	TRBJ2-2	TRBV9
TGTGCCAGCAAATCGGGACAGGATTCACCCCTCCACTTT	CASKSGQDSPLHF	.	TRBD1	TRBJ1-6	TRBV2
TGTGCCAGCGTGGGGGGAGCACGACACGCAGATACGCAGTATTTT	CASVGGARHADTQYF	.	.	TRBJ2-3	TRBV28
TGTGCCAGCAGCTTGTCCGGAGAGGAGACCCAGTACTTC	CASSLSGEETQYF	.	.	TRBJ2-5	TRBV5-8
TGCGCCAGCAGCTTGGGAAATGGACTAGTCAATCAAGAGACCCAGTACTTC	CASSLGNGLVNQETQYF	.	TRBD2	TRBJ2-5	TRBV5-1
TGTGCCAGCAGTATAGCGGGAGCCAAGTTCTTC	CASSIAGAKFF	.	TRBD2	TRBJ2-1	TRBV12-3/TRBV12-4
TGTGCCAGCAGCCTAGGGACAGACCTGAATGAGCAGTTCTTC	CASSLGTDLNEQFF	.	TRBD1	TRBJ2-1	TRBV5-4
TGTGCCAGCAGCGTTAACGGGGGGGCCGCAGATACGCAGTATTTT	CASSVNGGAADTQYF	.	TRBD2	TRBJ2-3	TRBV9
TGTGCCAGCTCAGAAGTGCGAACTAGCGGGAGGACGGTCTTC	CASSEVRTSGRTVF	.	TRBD2	TRBJ2-1	TRBV18
TGTGCCAGCGGAATCCAGGGTAGTGAAGCTTTCTTT	CASGIQGSEAFF	few	.	TRBJ1-1	TRBV6-5
TGTGCCAGCAGCACCTCAGGGAGGAGAGGGGTCACTGAAGCTTTCTTT	CASSTSGRRGVTEAFF	.	.	TRBJ1-1	TRBV9
TGTGCCAGCAGTGAAACACCAGGGTCCGTCGGCTACACCTTC	CASSETPGSVGYTF	.	.	TRBJ1-2	TRBV2
TGTGCCAGTAGTCGCCAGGGATTTAAGTCCTCCTACGAGCAGTACTTC	CASSRQGFKSSYEQYF	.	.	TRBJ2-7	TRBV19
TGTGCCAGCACCGAGTGGGGGGGCAATGAGCAGTTCTTC	CASTEWGGNEQFF	.	TRBD2	TRBJ2-1	TRBV3-1/TRBV3-2
TGTGCCAGCAGTTACATAGCGTCATACGAGCAGTACTTC	CASSYIASYEQYF	.	.	TRBJ2-7	TRBV25-1
TGTGCCAGCAGCTACCGATACAGGGGGCGCGACGAGCAGTACTTC	CASSYRYRGRDEQYF	once	TRBD1	TRBJ2-7	TRBV7-8
TGTGCCAGCTCACCACCCCGGGGAACCACCCGGGAGCTGTTTTTT	CASSPPRGTTRELFF	.	.	TRBJ2-2	TRBV18
TGTGCCACCAGCAGAGATCAAGGGAGTGAGCAGTTCTTC	CATSRDQGSEQFF	.	.	TRBJ2-1	TRBV15
TGTGCCAGCAGTCTCGGGACAAGACCGGCCGGGGAGCTGTTTTTT	CASSLGTRPAGELFF	.	.	TRBJ2-2	TRBV25-1
TGTGCCAGCAGCGGTGGGGGGAGCTCCTATAATTCACCCCTCCACTTT	CASSGGGSSYNSPLHF	few	.	TRBJ1-6	TRBV9
TGTGCCAGCAGTGTACGGAGGACGGTGCGCACAGATACGCAGTATTTT	CASSVRRTVRTDTQYF	.	.	TRBJ2-3	TRBV2
TGTGCCAGCAGCTGGGGGACTACACGGGCCGGGGAGCTGTTTTTT	CASSWGTTRAGELFF	.	TRBD2	TRBJ2-2	TRBV9
TGTGCCACCAGCAGATCTACCGGACAGGTTAATGAAAAACTGTTTTTT	CATSRSTGQVNEKLFF	.	TRBD1	TRBJ1-4	TRBV15
TGCGCCAGCAGTGACTACAGCGGGGGATCGAGCTCCTACAATGAGCAGTTCTTC	CASSDYSGGSSSYNEQFF	.	TRBD2	TRBJ2-1	TRBV10-2
TGCAGTGCTGAGGGGGACTATGGCTACACCTTC	CSAEGDYGYTF	.	.	TRBJ1-2	TRBV20-1
TGTGCCAGCAGTTACCGGACTAGCGGGAGGGCATATGAGCAGTTCTTC	CASSYRTSGRAYEQFF	.	TRBD2	TRBJ2-1	TRBV6-5
TGTGCCAGCATGCGGGGGGAGGACACCATATATTTT	CASMRGEDTIYF	.	.	TRBJ1-3	TRBV11-2
TGTGCCACCAGTGCGGCAGGGGGATATGGCTACACCTTC	CATSAAGGYGYTF	.	TRBD1	TRBJ1-2	TRBV24-1
TGTGCCAGCAGCTTAGGGGGGGGCGAGCAGTACTTC	CASSLGGGEQYF	.	.	TRBJ2-7	TRBV13
TGTGCCAGCAGCTTGGATCGGCAGGTTAATGAAAAACTGTTTTTT	CASSLDRQVNEKLFF	.	.	TRBJ1-4	TRBV5-5
TGTGCCAGGCAGTGGCGGACTAGATGCCCCGGGGAGCTGTTTTTT	CARQWRTRCPGELFF	.	TRBD2	TRBJ2-2	TRBV6-4
TGTGCCAGCAACCGGGGGTTTCGGGTTTCACCCCTCCACTTT	CASNRGFRVSPLHF	few	.	TRBJ1-6	TRBV28
TGTGCCAGCAGTCTCCGGGACAGGGGGGATCGTGATGGCTACACCTTC	CASSLRDRGDRDGYTF	once	TRBD1	TRBJ1-2	TRBV5-4
TGTGCCAGCAGCCGCCCCCAGGGCGGTTTGAACACTGAAGCTTTCTTT	CASSRPQGGLNTEAFF	.	.	TRBJ1-1	TRBV3-1/TRBV3-2
TGTGCCAGCAGCTACACGGGTGAGAACACTGAAGCTTTCTTT	CASSYTGENTEAFF	.	.	TRBJ1-1	TRBV7-8
TGTGCCAGCAGCCAAGCGTCGGGTACCAAAAACATTCAGTACTTC	CASSQASGTKNIQYF	.	.	TRBJ2-4	TRBV4-2
TGTGCCAGCAGCCCCTTGGGGGGAACCCTTTACAATGAGCAGTTCTTC	CASSPLGGTLYNEQFF	.	.	TRBJ2-1	TRBV3-1/TRBV3-2
TGTGCCAGCAAAACTAGCGGACGCACAGATACGCAGTATTTT	CASKTSGRTDTQYF	.	TRBD2	TRBJ2-3	TRBV6-5
TGTGCCAGCAGCCAAATTGACAAGATGAACACTGAAGCTTTCTTT	CASSQIDKMNTEAFF	.	.	TRBJ1-1	TRBV14
TGTGCCAGCAGCCTCACGGCGGCCGATCAAGAGACCCAGTACTTC	CASSLTAADQETQYF	.	.	TRBJ2-5	TRBV7-8
TGTGCCAGTAGTCCTCCTACCGGGAGAACCGGGGAGCTGTTTTTT	CASSPPTGRTGELFF	.	.	TRBJ2-2	TRBV19
TGCGCCAGCAGCCAAGAAACAGGAACCTACAATGAGCAGTTCTTC	CASSQETGTYNEQFF	.	.	TRBJ2-1	TRBV4-1
TGTGCCAGCACCACAGCGGGGGTAGGGACCGGGGAGCTGTTTTTT	CASTTAGVGTGELFF	.	TRBD2	TRBJ2-2	TRBV6-5
TGTGCCAGCAGTGATGGCCAGGGAAACGGTCAGCCCCAGCATTTT	CASSDGQGNGQPQHF	.	.	TRBJ1-5	TRBV6-1
TGTGCTAGTGCCCGAGGGGGACAGCTAAGCTACGAGCAGTACTTC	CASARGGQLSYEQYF	.	TRBD1	TRBJ2-7	TRBV12-5
TGTGCCAGCAGCTTGGTGTCAAATACACGTAATGAGCAGTTCTTC	CASSLVSNTRNEQFF	.	.	TRBJ2-1	TRBV5-8
TGTGCCAGCAGCCAGGAGACCTTCGGGGAGCTGTTTTTT	CASSQETFGELFF	.	.	TRBJ2-2	TRBV4-2
TGTGCCAGCTCACCCCCTAACAATGAGCAGTTCTTC	CASSPPNNEQFF	.	.	TRBJ2-1	TRBV18
TGTGCCAGCAGCCCAGGGATACAGGACTATGGCTACACCTTC	CASSPGIQDYGYTF	once	.	TRBJ1-2	TRBV9
TGTGCCAGCAAGGAGACTGAAGCTTTCTTT	CASKETEAFF	.	.	TRBJ1-1	TRBV2
TGTGCCAGCAGTTATTTGGGACAGGGTGGGACTGAAGCTTTCTTT	CASSYLGQGGTEAFF	.	TRBD1	TRBJ1-1	TRBV6-6
TGCAGTGCTAGAGAGCACAAGACGCAGTATTTT	CSAREHKTQYF	.	.	TRBJ2-3	TRBV20-1